The entry below describes one T cell receptor (beta chain). Germline CDR1 KGHSH, CDR2 LQKENI. The CDR3 length is 15 residues. The germline V and J ends were trimmed by 4 bases and 4 bases, with 16 bases remaining between them. The sample originates from a study of blood T cell repertoires in COVID-19. Study-level information: The cDNA or gDNA used as material had been derived from T cells, B-cell-depleted T cells, or PBMCs.

The protocol was immunoSEQ multiplex PCR, while the TCRdb copy is restricted to in-frame clones and leaves out a portion. In the table there are about 92,000 clones, around 82% of which are singletons. The material sequenced was peripheral blood. This sequence was found in a human donor in a cohort sampled during active COVID-19. The rearrangement joins TRBV18 to TRBJ1-1, with D tentatively TRBD1 (5 bases). CDR3 DNA sequence: TGTGCCAGCTCACGCGAGCGAGTAGGGGCCACTGAAGCTTTCTTT. It yields the protein CASSRERVGATEAFF.